This note documents a single T cell receptor beta chain sequence. Its antigen is as yet unknown. This specimen comes from a study of T cells in Graves' hyperthyroidism and ophthalmopathy. Findings and caveats of the study: Most thyroid clonotypes expanded above 0.001 appeared in blood too.

Amplification of TCR beta CDR3 regions was performed using RNA transcripts as template. When the TCR CDR3 underwent first-round RT-PCR, the HTBI primer set was used. MiXCR, run by TCRdb on the multiplex PCR reads, gives a single entry per CDR3 protein. The table has about 360,000 distinct CDR3 sequences, approximately 13% seen once. Germline V lookup: CDR1 SEHNR, CDR2 FQNEAQ (reference sequence). The CDR3 loop spans 15 amino acids. V shed 5 bases, J shed 9 bases, and the junction held 11 bases outside the gene matches. Patients with uncontrolled infections, other autoimmune diseases, pregnancy or lactation were excluded. Orbital computed tomography and thyroid ultrasound, together with serum TRAb and thyroxine and clinical symptoms, were used for diagnoses.

This rearrangement joins TRBV7-9 to TRBJ2-1, with TRBD1 matching over 9 bases. The sequence was obtained from a man aged 30 to 45 with Graves' hyperthyroidism that later progressed to Graves' ophthalmopathy. The sample was blood. Here the CDR3 reads CASSRPGQGESEQFF. As DNA, the CDR3 is TGTGCCAGCAGCAGACCGGGACAGGGAGAAAGTGAGCAGTTCTTC.